The source of this T cell receptor (beta chain) is a study of CXCR3-negative and CXCR3-positive naive CD8 T cells. Study context: Summed over all libraries, TRB reads came to 110 million to 150 million, with about 1.5 +/- 0.3 million per library. General study points: Diversity ran similarly high across both naive subsets but far lower in memory CD8+ cells. The TRBV-TRBJ usage of naive CXCR3-negative and CXCR3-positive cells was similar, but that of memory cells differed. CD5 surface expression was similar among naive subsets, and TCR strength was estimated by inference from TRB CDR3 properties.

Notes on this clonotype: Its specificity is unknown.

The method, 5' RACE with UMI labels, was used to prepare the TRB cDNA libraries. One entry per CDR3 protein, without DNA, is what TCRdb gives after re-calling the 5' RACE reads. The listing records tens of thousands of distinct CDR3 sequences. The CDR3 has 14 amino acids. CDR1 and CDR2 (germline): DFQATT, SNEGSKA (reference sequence). Sequenced material: memory CD8+ T cells from blood. The sequence came from a human donor in good health. Some clones in this sample may be carry-over from other donors' samples. The chain combines TRBV20-1 with TRBJ2-7; TCRdb's D gene call, TRBD2, goes unchecked for lack of DNA. CDR3 amino acids: CSASGLAGAYEQYF.